The rows below give T cell receptor beta chains drawn from one sample of a study of T cell responses to AZD1222 COVID-19 vaccine. Produced via immunoSEQ multiplex PCR; TCRdb's table is partial and in-frame only. The table includes around 100,000 clones, about 86% detected once. Source: peripheral blood, taken on day 0 of AZD1222 vaccination. The receptor source for this set is an adult in good health. Both conserved end residues are part of each CDR3. Each record gives: V gene, J gene, clone size, D gene, CDR3 protein, CDR3 DNA. D genes are given only for firm matches. Some rows have no size entry. The others give once, few or many, or a class for an expanded clone.

>TRBV5-1|TRBJ2-1|-|TRBD2
CASSLTSGGYNEQFF
TGCGCCAGCAGTCTCACTAGCGGGGGCTACAATGAGCAGTTCTTC
>TRBV7-8|TRBJ1-4|-|-
CASSLRGDRQLANEKLFF
TGTGCCAGCAGCTTAAGGGGAGATCGGCAACTGGCTAATGAAAAACTGTTTTTT
>TRBV27|TRBJ2-2|-|-
CASSLLTTLPPGELFF
TGTGCCAGCAGTTTATTAACTACTCTTCCCCCCGGGGAGCTGTTTTTT
>TRBV6-5|TRBJ1-2|-|-
CASSYSGRANYGYTF
TGTGCCAGCAGTTACTCAGGGAGAGCTAACTATGGCTACACCTTC
>TRBV4-1|TRBJ1-3|-|-
CASSSNRDSGNTIYF
TGCGCCAGCAGCAGCAATAGGGACTCTGGAAACACCATATATTTT
>TRBV9|TRBJ2-3|-|TRBD1
CASSDKVWDRVTDTQYF
TGTGCCAGCAGCGACAAAGTCTGGGACAGGGTAACAGATACGCAGTATTTT
>TRBV18|TRBJ2-3|-|-
CASSPYPLTTDTQYF
TGTGCCAGCTCACCATATCCACTTACCACAGATACGCAGTATTTT
>TRBV30|TRBJ1-1|-|TRBD1
CASSDRANTEAFF
TGTGCCTCCTCAGACAGGGCGAACACTGAAGCTTTCTTT
>TRBV5-1|TRBJ2-7|-|-
CASSLVEPPYEQYF
TGCGCCAGCAGCTTGGTGGAGCCACCCTACGAGCAGTACTTC
>TRBV7-9|TRBJ1-3|-|-
CASSLYQGTRSSGNTIYF
TGTGCCAGCAGCTTATACCAGGGTACGAGGTCCTCTGGAAACACCATATATTTT
>TRBV7-6|TRBJ2-1|once|TRBD2
CASSQAGGPGEQFF
TGTGCCAGCAGCCAAGCGGGGGGGCCGGGTGAGCAGTTCTTC
>TRBV10-3|TRBJ2-1|-|TRBD2
CAISESRTSGVNEQFF
TGTGCCATCAGTGAGTCGAGGACTAGCGGGGTCAATGAGCAGTTCTTC
>TRBV30|TRBJ1-1|few|TRBD1
CAWSRGLGIKNTEAFF
TGTGCCTGGAGTAGGGGGCTGGGGATAAAGAACACTGAAGCTTTCTTT
>TRBV5-8|TRBJ2-3|-|-
CASSFGTRLLDTQYF
TGTGCCAGCAGCTTCGGGACTCGGCTCTTGGATACGCAGTATTTT
>TRBV6-5|TRBJ2-7|-|-
CASSYQRTASSYEQYF
TGTGCCAGCAGTTACCAACGGACGGCCTCCTCCTACGAGCAGTACTTC
>TRBV11-2|TRBJ1-6|once|TRBD1
CASSLEGPGGAGLGNSPLHF
TGTGCCAGCAGCTTAGAAGGGCCAGGGGGCGCGGGTTTGGGGAATTCACCCCTCCACTTT
>TRBV11-2|TRBJ1-1|-|TRBD1
CASSLRTGSRHTEAFF
TGTGCCAGCAGCTTAAGGACAGGGTCAAGGCACACTGAAGCTTTCTTT
>TRBV18|TRBJ2-7|-|-
CATTLGGPYEQYF
TGTGCCACCACACTCGGGGGTCCCTACGAGCAGTACTTC
>TRBV7-8|TRBJ2-7|-|-
CASRGTRREQYF
TGTGCCAGCAGGGGGACCAGACGGGAGCAGTACTTC
>TRBV12-3/TRBV12-4|TRBJ1-2|-|-
CASSLLGLGYTF
TGTGCCAGCAGTTTACTGGGCTTGGGCTACACCTTC
>TRBV19|TRBJ1-2|-|-
CASSNQGEFYGYTF
TGTGCCAGTAGTAATCAGGGAGAGTTCTATGGCTACACCTTC
>TRBV18|TRBJ1-4|-|-
CASSRRSGHPTNEKLFF
TGTGCCAGCTCCCGCAGGTCAGGACACCCAACTAATGAAAAACTGTTTTTT
>TRBV19|TRBJ2-2|-|-
CASSMDRSTGELFF
TGTGCCAGTAGTATGGACAGAAGCACCGGGGAGCTGTTTTTT
>TRBV5-1|TRBJ2-6|-|TRBD1
CASSSPGQASGANVLTF
TGCGCCAGCAGCTCGCCTGGACAGGCCTCTGGGGCCAACGTCCTGACTTTC
>TRBV29-1|TRBJ2-1|-|-
CSVRALPGDEQFF
TGCAGCGTTCGTGCGCTCCCAGGAGATGAGCAGTTCTTC
>TRBV12-3/TRBV12-4|TRBJ2-7|-|-
CASSLRGYEQYF
TGTGCCAGCAGTTTAAGGGGCTACGAGCAGTACTTC
>TRBV7-8|TRBJ1-3|-|TRBD1
CASSQQGTSGNTIYF
TGTGCCAGCAGCCAACAGGGGACCTCTGGAAACACCATATATTTT
>TRBV27|TRBJ2-7|-|TRBD1
CASSLYRGGGYEQYF
TGTGCCAGCAGTTTATATAGAGGGGGCGGCTACGAGCAGTACTTC
>TRBV7-2|TRBJ2-7|-|TRBD1
CASSLGGTAWYF
TGTGCCAGCAGCTTAGGGGGGACAGCTTGGTACTTC
>TRBV5-4|TRBJ2-5|-|-
CASRKGGQETQYF
TGTGCCAGCAGAAAAGGGGGCCAAGAGACCCAGTACTTC
>TRBV15|TRBJ1-1|-|-
CATSPRAGDPVNTEAFF
TGTGCCACCAGTCCTAGGGCAGGGGACCCGGTAAACACTGAAGCTTTCTTT
>TRBV27|TRBJ1-2|few|TRBD1
CASSWAPPVSNRGSYGYTF
TGTGCCAGCAGCTGGGCTCCCCCAGTTTCAAACAGGGGATCCTATGGCTACACCTTC
>TRBV21-1|TRBJ1-5|-|-
CASSKDEPGQSNQPQHF
TGTGCCAGCAGCAAAGATGAACCGGGACAGAGCAATCAGCCCCAGCATTTT
>TRBV27|TRBJ1-5|-|-
CASSSPLRNQPQHF
TGTGCCAGCAGTTCCCCCCTTCGAAATCAGCCCCAGCATTTT
>TRBV4-3|TRBJ1-5|-|-
CASSQERRDQPQHF
TGCGCCAGCAGCCAAGAAAGGAGGGATCAGCCCCAGCATTTT
>TRBV5-1|TRBJ1-3|-|-
CASSLDTPSSGNTIYF
TGCGCCAGCAGCTTGGACACACCCAGCTCTGGAAACACCATATATTTT
>TRBV19|TRBJ1-4|-|TRBD1
CASSTRQGATATNEKLFF
TGTGCCAGTAGTACTAGACAGGGGGCGACGGCAACTAATGAAAAACTGTTTTTT
>TRBV11-2|TRBJ1-1|-|-
CASSLSGVLNTEAFF
TGTGCCAGCAGCTTATCAGGGGTGCTGAACACTGAAGCTTTCTTT
>TRBV6-5|TRBJ2-7|once|-
CASRGTGYEQYF
TGTGCCAGCAGGGGGACCGGCTACGAGCAGTACTTC
>TRBV7-6|TRBJ2-1|-|-
CASSFGLYNEQFF
TGTGCCAGCAGCTTCGGCCTTTACAATGAGCAGTTCTTC
>TRBV6-2/TRBV6-3|TRBJ2-3|-|-
CASSPRMAVTDTQYF
TGTGCCAGCAGTCCCAGGATGGCTGTTACAGATACGCAGTATTTT
>TRBV11-2|TRBJ1-5|-|-
CASSLEGQPQHF
TGTGCCAGCAGCTTAGAAGGACAGCCCCAGCATTTT